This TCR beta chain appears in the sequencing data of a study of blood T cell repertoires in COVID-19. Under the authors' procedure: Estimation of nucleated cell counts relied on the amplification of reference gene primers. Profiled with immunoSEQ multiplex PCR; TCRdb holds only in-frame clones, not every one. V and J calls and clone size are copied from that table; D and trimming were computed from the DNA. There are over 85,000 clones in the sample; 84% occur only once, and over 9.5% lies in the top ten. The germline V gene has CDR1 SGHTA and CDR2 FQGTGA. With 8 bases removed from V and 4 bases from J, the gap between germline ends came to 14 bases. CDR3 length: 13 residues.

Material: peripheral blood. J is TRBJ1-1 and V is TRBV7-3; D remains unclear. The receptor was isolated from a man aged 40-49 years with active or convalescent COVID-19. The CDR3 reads CASQQEGSTEAFF. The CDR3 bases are TGTGCCAGCCAGCAGGAAGGAAGCACTGAAGCTTTCTTT.